The rows below give T cell receptor beta chains drawn from one sample of a study of cytomegalovirus exposure and HLA in healthy donors. Clones were sequenced by immunoSEQ multiplex PCR, and TCRdb holds only the in-frame ones, with some missing. The sample has approximately 52,000 clones; 65% to 80% are singletons. What was sequenced was PBMCs. Every receptor here comes from a middle-aged man in good health and CMV-seropositive. Both conserved end residues are part of each CDR3. The D gene is left open where the match is weak. Expanded clones are given a class, and other clones once, few, many or no size at all.

d_gene,abundance,j_gene,v_gene,CDR3nt,CDR3aa
TRBD1,.,TRBJ2-3,TRBV29-1,TGCAGCGTTGAAGGCCCGGGACAGGGGGCCCCAGATACGCAGTATTTT,CSVEGPGQGAPDTQYF
TRBD2,.,TRBJ2-3,TRBV11-3,TGTGCCAGCAGCCAAGAGGGGACTACGGTCGGGCAGTATTTT,CASSQEGTTVGQYF
.,once,TRBJ2-7,TRBV30,TGTGCCTGGAGTGCCGTCTACGAGCAGTACTTC,CAWSAVYEQYF
.,.,TRBJ1-1,TRBV5-4,TGTGCCAGCAGCCCTATCACAGTAGGTAACACTGAAGCTTTCTTT,CASSPITVGNTEAFF
TRBD2,.,TRBJ2-7,TRBV7-9,TGTGCCAGCAGCTTAGACGGGGGGGGCTACGAGCAGTACTTC,CASSLDGGGYEQYF
.,once,TRBJ2-2,TRBV5-5,TGTGCCAGCAGCTTGGTACTCACCGGGGAGCTGTTTTTT,CASSLVLTGELFF
TRBD1,once,TRBJ1-6,TRBV30,TGTGCCTGGAGTGCGACAGGGGGACCTAATTCACCCCTCCACTTT,CAWSATGGPNSPLHF
TRBD1,.,TRBJ1-6,TRBV2,TGTGCCAGCAGTGGGAGGGACAGGGGCTCTAATTCACCCCTCCACTTT,CASSGRDRGSNSPLHF
.,once,TRBJ1-2,TRBV5-6,TGTGCCAGCAGCTTGGACAGTCCCTCCGGCTACACCTTC,CASSLDSPSGYTF
.,few,TRBJ2-3,TRBV4-3,TGCGCCAGCAGCCAAGGGGGGACTGCCCTAGATACGCAGTATTTT,CASSQGGTALDTQYF
TRBD1,once,TRBJ1-2,TRBV10-1,TGCGCCAGCAGTGCGGGGACAGGGAATGCTAACTATGGCTACACCTTC,CASSAGTGNANYGYTF
.,.,TRBJ1-5,TRBV6-5,TGTGCCAGCAGTTACCTGAAGGGGCAGCCCCAGCATTTT,CASSYLKGQPQHF
.,.,TRBJ2-6,TRBV6-1,TGTGCCAGCAGAGCCACAGCTCTGGGGGCCAACGTCCTGACTTTC,CASRATALGANVLTF
TRBD1,once,TRBJ1-5,TRBV27,TGTGCCAGCAGTTTGGGACAGCCGCCTTATAGCAATCAGCCCCAGCATTTT,CASSLGQPPYSNQPQHF
TRBD1,once,TRBJ1-5,TRBV18,TGTGCCAGCTCACCAGGTCAGGGGGAGAGCAATCAGCCCCAGCATTTT,CASSPGQGESNQPQHF
TRBD2,.,TRBJ2-3,TRBV5-6,TGTGCCAGCAGCTTCTTACTAGCGGGAGGCACAGATACGCAGTATTTT,CASSFLLAGGTDTQYF
.,.,TRBJ1-6,TRBV30,TGTGCCTGGAGGTGGCAAGATAATTCACCCCTCCACTTT,CAWRWQDNSPLHF
.,.,TRBJ1-6,TRBV4-3,TGCGCCAGCAGCCAAGGGGGGCAGGGTAATTCACCCCTCCACTTT,CASSQGGQGNSPLHF